Reported below is one T cell receptor beta chain. Its specificity is not known. This record belongs to a study of cytomegalovirus exposure and HLA in healthy donors. Study outcomes and limitations: An analysis was carried out later, and it reportedly showed fewer N-insertions in an Asian-associated ancestry cluster than the 666-donor mean. Some segments of the V type, notably TRBV6-2 and TRBV6-3, were excluded as indistinguishable. Accurate prediction of most subjects' HLA-A and HLA-B alleles from TCR beta sequences was reported.

The PCR was carried out with 60 Vbeta primers and 13 Jbeta primers. Sequenced by immunoSEQ multiplex PCR; TCRdb stores in-frame clones only, minus some. The sample yields some 150,000 clones, roughly 85% seen once. CDR1 is SQVTM and CDR2 is ANQGSEA in the germline V gene. This CDR3 comprises 12 residues. V gave up 7 bases and J gave up 4 bases, with 11 bases separating them. Sequencing was done on a sample of PBMCs. The sequence was collected from a man in his forties in good health and CMV-seronegative. This chain links TRBV29-1 with TRBJ2-1, with D possibly being TRBD2 (7 bases). CDR3 DNA: TGCAGCGGCAGGGGAGGGTACAATGAGCAGTTCTTC. Its translation: CSGRGGYNEQFF.